One sample yielded the 14 T cell receptor beta chains listed below, sequenced in a study of T-cell reconstitution after alpha-beta-depleted transplantation in children. Unique molecular identifiers were used to barcode this TCRbeta library. TCRdb called the PCR reads again in MiXCR, with one record for every CDR3 protein. This table has approximately 800,000 distinct CDR3 sequences, about 15% appearing once. The sample consisted of PBMCs, mostly from graft donor cells, taken 360 days after TCRalphabeta/CD19-depleted stem cell transplant. All receptors come from a male patient between 10 and 17 years old who had a stem cell transplant for acute lymphoblastic leukemia, so the T cells may come from the graft donor.

The chain uses TRBV29-1 and TRBJ2-3, with D perhaps TRBD1 (6 bases). The germline V and J ends were trimmed by 7 bases and 2 bases, with 13 bases remaining between them. The germline V gene encodes CDR1 SQVTM and CDR2 ANQGSEA. The CDR3 consists of 13 residues. The CDR3 loop is CSELRDNTDTQYF. CDR3 DNA: TGCAGCGAGCTCCGGGACAACACAGATACGCAGTATTTT.

The chain couples TRBV9 to TRBJ2-5, with D unclear. Germline CDR1 and CDR2: SGDLS and YYNGEE. The V gene lost 4 bases and the J gene lost 0 bases, with 19 bases spanning the gap. There are 17 residues in the CDR3. CDR3 region: CASSPSHGLKYQETQYF. The DNA of the CDR3 is TGTGCCAGCAGCCCTTCCCACGGGCTTAAGTACCAAGAGACCCAGTACTTC.

The CDR3 DNA is TGCAGTGCTAGCACTCCAGCGGGAGATACGATCTACGAGCAGTACTTC. The encoded protein is CSASTPAGDTIYEQYF. The rearrangement uses TRBV20-1 and TRBJ2-7, with TRBD2 matching over 8 bases. Unmatched junction bases numbered 13, after V lost 3 bases and J lost 3 bases. This CDR3 is 16 amino acids long. Germline V lookup: CDR1 DFQATT, CDR2 SNEGSKA (reference sequence).

The chain employs TRBV20-1 and TRBJ2-1; 10 positions agree with TRBD2. Germline V gene lookup returns CDR1 DFQATT and CDR2 SNEGSKA (reference sequence). The junction had 5 bases not matched to a gene; V was cut back by 6 bases and J by 6 bases. This CDR3 contains 13 residues. The CDR3 loop reads CSAPGLASNEQFF. CDR3 nucleotide sequence: TGCAGTGCACCGGGACTAGCGTCCAATGAGCAGTTCTTC.

The chain employs TRBV12-3 or TRBV12-4 and TRBJ2-1, with no clear D. The CDR3 is 18 residues long. Between the trimmed V and J ends, which lost 3 bases and 0 bases, there was a span of 18 bases. CDR3 loop: CASSFRIFKRSSYNEQFF. The CDR3 nucleotides are TGTGCCAGCAGTTTCCGCATATTTAAGAGGAGCTCCTACAATGAGCAGTTCTTC.

The sample holds one count of this clonotype. The gene calls are TRBV11-2 and TRBJ2-3; TRBD2 matches at 14 bases. The CDR3 covers 18 residues. Germline assignment: CDR1 SGHAT and CDR2 FQNNGV. The trim removed 6 bases at V and 3 bases at J, leaving 11 bases unmatched. CDR3 DNA sequence: TGTGCCAGCAGGTGGGGGGGGACTAGCGGGAGTCCTACAGATACGCAGTATTTT. Its protein product is CASRWGGTSGSPTDTQYF.

The genes are TRBV27 and TRBJ2-7; D is perhaps TRBD2 (6 bases). Germline CDR1 reads MNHEY; CDR2 reads SMNVEV (reference sequence). CDR3 length equals 15 residues. Trimming removed 3 bases at V and 4 bases at J, with 16 bases between. For the CDR3, the DNA is TGTGCCAGCAGTTTCCAGGCGGGATACTCATACGAGCAGTACTTC. The encoded protein is CASSFQAGYSYEQYF.

This clonotype was counted a few times. This rearrangement joins TRBV20-1 to TRBJ1-1, with TRBD1 as a possible D gene (5 bases). With 8 bases removed from V and 4 bases from J, the gap between germline ends came to 14 bases. Germline V lookup: CDR1 DFQATT, CDR2 SNEGSKA (reference sequence). There are 12 residues in the CDR3. This chain's CDR3 is CSPVQGATEAFF. In DNA form, the CDR3 reads TGCAGTCCCGTGCAGGGTGCCACTGAAGCTTTCTTT.

This clonotype was observed a few times. This chain uses TRBV20-1 with TRBJ2-1; D remains ambiguous. The germline gives CDR1 DFQATT, CDR2 SNEGSKA (reference sequence). V shed 3 bases and J shed 7 bases, with 22 bases lying between them. This CDR3 is built from 16 residues. The CDR3 sequence: CSARGFNRVLGNEQFF. CDR3 coding DNA: TGCAGTGCTAGGGGCTTTAATAGGGTCTTGGGGAATGAGCAGTTCTTC.

This clonotype showed up just a few times. The V gene is TRBV29-1, the J gene TRBJ1-2; D possibly corresponds to TRBD1 (5 bases). Trimming removed 7 bases at V and 0 bases at J, with 18 bases between. Germline V gene lookup returns CDR1 SQVTM and CDR2 ANQGSEA. This CDR3 has 15 residues. CDR3 sequence reads: CSAASGGGSNYGYTF. The CDR3 DNA sequence: TGCAGCGCTGCGAGCGGGGGAGGTTCTAACTATGGCTACACCTTC.

The V call is TRBV10-1, the J call TRBJ2-5, with unresolved D. CDR3 length: 15 residues. Germline CDR1 and CDR2: WNHNN and SYGVQD (reference sequence). V was trimmed by 0 bases and J by 7 bases, leaving 15 bases between them. CDR3 sequence: CASSESVWVSATQYF. The CDR3 region has the DNA TGCGCCAGCAGTGAGTCGGTCTGGGTGTCGGCGACCCAGTACTTC.

This clonotype was found a few times. The gene calls are TRBV4-1 and TRBJ2-5; TRBD2 agrees at 7 bases. Germline V CDR1 and CDR2: MGHRA, YSYEKL. CDR3 size: 16 residues. V lost 4 bases and J lost 0; bases outside the gene matches: 8. The CDR3 bases are TGCGCCAGCAGCCGTGATATGGGGGGGTACCAAGAGACCCAGTACTTC. Protein product: CASSRDMGGYQETQYF.

The chain has TRBV20-1 and TRBJ2-1; 8 bases line up with TRBD2. V shed 3 bases, J shed 1 base, and the junction held 2 bases outside the gene matches. CDR1 and CDR2 from the germline V gene are DFQATT and SNEGSKA (reference sequence). This CDR3 comprises 14 residues. The CDR3 loop reads CSARTSVSYNEQFF. CDR3 nucleotide sequence: TGCAGTGCTAGGACTAGCGTGTCCTACAATGAGCAGTTCTTC.

This clonotype has just a few counts. The chain joins TRBV6-1 to TRBJ2-7; 8 positions agree with TRBD1. The V segment lost 4 bases and the J segment 6 bases; nucleotides outside the gene matches: 11. Germline V gene lookup returns CDR1 MNHNS and CDR2 SASEGT. There are 15 residues in the CDR3. CDR3 in DNA: TGTGCCAGCAGTGTCCAGGGGGCTCGATTCGGCGAGCAGTACTTC. Translated: CASSVQGARFGEQYF.